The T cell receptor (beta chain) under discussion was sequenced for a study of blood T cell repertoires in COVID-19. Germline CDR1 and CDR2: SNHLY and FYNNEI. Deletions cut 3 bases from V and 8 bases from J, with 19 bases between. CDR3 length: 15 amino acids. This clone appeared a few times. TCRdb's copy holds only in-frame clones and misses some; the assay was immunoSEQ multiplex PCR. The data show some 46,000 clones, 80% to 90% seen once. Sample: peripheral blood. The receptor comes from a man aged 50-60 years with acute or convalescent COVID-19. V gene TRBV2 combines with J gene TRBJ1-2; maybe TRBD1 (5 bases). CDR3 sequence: CASSDQAAGLGGYTF. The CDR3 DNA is TGTGCCAGCAGTGACCAGGCGGCGGGGCTGGGAGGCTACACCTTC.